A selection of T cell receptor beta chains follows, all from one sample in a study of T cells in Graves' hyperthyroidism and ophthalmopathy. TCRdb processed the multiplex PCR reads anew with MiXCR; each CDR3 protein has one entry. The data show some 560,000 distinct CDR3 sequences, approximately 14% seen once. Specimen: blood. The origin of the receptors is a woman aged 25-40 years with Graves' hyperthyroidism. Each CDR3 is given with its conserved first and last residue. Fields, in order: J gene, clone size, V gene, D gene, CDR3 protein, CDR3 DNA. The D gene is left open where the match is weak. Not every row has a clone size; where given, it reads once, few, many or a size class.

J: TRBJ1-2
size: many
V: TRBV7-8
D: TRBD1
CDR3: CASSLVATGGWGYTF
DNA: TGTGCCAGCAGCTTAGTGGCGACAGGGGGCTGGGGCTACACCTTC

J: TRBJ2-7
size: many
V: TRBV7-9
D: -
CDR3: CASSLGALAYEQYF
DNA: TGTGCCAGCAGCTTAGGCGCTTTAGCCTACGAGCAGTACTTC

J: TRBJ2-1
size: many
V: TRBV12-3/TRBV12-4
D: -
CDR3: CASSVGRGLSYNEQFF
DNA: TGTGCCAGCAGCGTAGGAAGGGGACTCTCCTACAATGAGCAGTTCTTC

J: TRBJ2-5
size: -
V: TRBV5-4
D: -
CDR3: CASSPTPLETQYF
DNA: TGTGCCAGCAGCCCTACGCCTCTGGAGACCCAGTACTTC

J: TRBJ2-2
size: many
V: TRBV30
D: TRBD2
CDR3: CAWGTSANTGELFF
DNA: TGTGCCTGGGGGACTAGCGCGAACACCGGGGAGCTGTTTTTT

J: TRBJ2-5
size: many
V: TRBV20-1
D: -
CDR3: CSARVQETQYF
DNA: TGCAGTGCTAGGGTCCAAGAGACCCAGTACTTC

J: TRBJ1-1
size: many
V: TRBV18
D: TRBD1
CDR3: CASSPSSGGTEAFF
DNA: TGTGCCAGCTCACCTAGCTCAGGGGGCACTGAAGCTTTCTTT

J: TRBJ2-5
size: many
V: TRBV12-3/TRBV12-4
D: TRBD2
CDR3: CATSGTGQETQYF
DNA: TGTGCGACTAGCGGGACCGGCCAAGAGACCCAGTACTTC

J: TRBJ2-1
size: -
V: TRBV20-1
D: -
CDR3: CSATRRPAPSEQFF
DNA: TGCAGTGCTACCAGGCGGCCCGCTCCTTCTGAGCAGTTCTTC

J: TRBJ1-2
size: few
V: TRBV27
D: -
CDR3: CASSGTGLGYTF
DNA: TGTGCCAGCAGTGGAACAGGGTTGGGCTACACCTTC

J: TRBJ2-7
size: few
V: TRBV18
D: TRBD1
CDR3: CASARQGAYEQYF
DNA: TGTGCCAGCGCCCGACAGGGCGCCTACGAGCAGTACTTC

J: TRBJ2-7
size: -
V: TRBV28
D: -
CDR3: CASSLSWRGVHEQYF
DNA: TGTGCCAGCAGTTTAAGTTGGAGGGGGGTCCACGAGCAGTACTTC

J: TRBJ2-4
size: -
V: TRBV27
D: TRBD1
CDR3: CASSSTGGRSIQYF
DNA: TGTGCCAGCAGTTCGACAGGGGGGCGAAGCATTCAGTACTTC

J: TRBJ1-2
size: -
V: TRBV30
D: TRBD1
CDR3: CAWSGPRGFYGYTF
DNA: TGTGCCTGGAGTGGTCCCAGGGGGTTCTATGGCTACACCTTC

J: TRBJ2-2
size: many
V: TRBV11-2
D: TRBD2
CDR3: CASSLIAGGPPGELFF
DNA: TGTGCCAGCAGCCTGATAGCGGGAGGGCCCCCCGGGGAGCTGTTTTTT

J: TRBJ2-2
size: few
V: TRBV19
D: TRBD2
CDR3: CASSGIAGGPTGELFF
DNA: TGTGCCAGTAGTGGCATTGCGGGAGGGCCGACCGGGGAGCTGTTTTTT

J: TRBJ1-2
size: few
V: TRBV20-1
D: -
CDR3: CSASSGASYGYTF
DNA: TGCAGTGCCAGTTCGGGGGCCAGCTATGGCTACACCTTC

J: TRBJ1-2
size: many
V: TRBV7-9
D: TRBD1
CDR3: CASSLPLDRGDGYTF
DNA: TGTGCCAGCAGCCTTCCTCTGGACAGGGGGGATGGCTACACCTTC

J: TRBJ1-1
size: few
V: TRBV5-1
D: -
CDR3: CASSLQASNTEAFF
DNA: TGCGCCAGCAGCTTACAGGCTTCGAACACTGAAGCTTTCTTT

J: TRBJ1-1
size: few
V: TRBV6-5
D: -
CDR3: CASSYFDSGTEAFF
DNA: TGTGCCAGCAGTTACTTCGATTCGGGGACTGAAGCTTTCTTT

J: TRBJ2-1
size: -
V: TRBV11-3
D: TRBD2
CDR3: CASSYRGTSGGYNEQFF
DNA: TGTGCCAGCAGCTATAGGGGGACTAGCGGGGGATACAATGAGCAGTTCTTC

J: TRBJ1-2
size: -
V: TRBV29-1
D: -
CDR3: CSVVLNYGYTF
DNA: TGCAGCGTTGTTCTAAACTATGGCTACACCTTC

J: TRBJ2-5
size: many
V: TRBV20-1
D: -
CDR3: CSARDVVLSETQYF
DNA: TGCAGTGCTCGGGACGTAGTTCTATCGGAGACCCAGTACTTC

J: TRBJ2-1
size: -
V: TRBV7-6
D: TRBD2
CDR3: CASNLAGGSTYNEQFF
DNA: TGTGCCAGCAACTTAGCGGGGGGATCAACCTACAATGAGCAGTTCTTC

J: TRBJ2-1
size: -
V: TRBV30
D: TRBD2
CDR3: CAWTSGRVNEQFF
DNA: TGTGCCTGGACGAGCGGGAGGGTCAATGAGCAGTTCTTC

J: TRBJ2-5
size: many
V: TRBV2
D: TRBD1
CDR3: CASRKGQAETQYF
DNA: TGTGCCAGCAGGAAGGGACAGGCGGAGACCCAGTACTTC

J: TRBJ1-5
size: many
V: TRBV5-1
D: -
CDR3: CASSLGGNSNQPQHF
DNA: TGTGCCAGCAGCTTAGGGGGGAATAGCAATCAGCCCCAGCATTTT

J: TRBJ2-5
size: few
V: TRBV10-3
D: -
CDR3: CATGQRAEETQYF
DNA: TGTGCCACAGGACAGAGGGCTGAGGAGACCCAGTACTTC

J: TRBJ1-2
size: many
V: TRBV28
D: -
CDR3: CASSSRDGAYGYTF
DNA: TGTGCCAGCAGTTCCCGGGACGGAGCCTATGGCTACACCTTC

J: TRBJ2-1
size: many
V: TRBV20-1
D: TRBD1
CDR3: CSAREGQGAIDEQFF
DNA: TGCAGTGCTAGAGAAGGACAGGGGGCGATCGATGAGCAGTTCTTC

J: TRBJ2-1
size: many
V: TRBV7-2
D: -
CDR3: CASSLVLSGHSYNEQFF
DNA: TGTGCCAGCAGCTTAGTCCTAAGCGGCCACTCCTACAATGAGCAGTTCTTC

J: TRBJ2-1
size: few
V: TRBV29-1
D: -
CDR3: CSVEKFYNEQFF
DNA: TGCAGCGTTGAGAAGTTCTACAATGAGCAGTTCTTC

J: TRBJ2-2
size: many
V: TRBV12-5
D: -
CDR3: CASDEGRPGELFF
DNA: TGTGCTAGTGATGAGGGGCGCCCCGGGGAGCTGTTTTTT

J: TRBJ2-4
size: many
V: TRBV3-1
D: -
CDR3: CASSQKGDHIQYF
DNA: TGTGCCAGCAGCCAGAAAGGGGATCACATTCAGTACTTC

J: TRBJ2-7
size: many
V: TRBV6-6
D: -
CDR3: CASSYARISYEQYF
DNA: TGTGCCAGCAGTTACGCTCGGATCTCCTACGAGCAGTACTTC

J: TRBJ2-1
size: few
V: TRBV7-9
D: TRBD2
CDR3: CASSSHPRVAGIYNEQFF
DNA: TGTGCCAGCAGCTCTCACCCTCGGGTAGCGGGAATATACAATGAGCAGTTCTTC

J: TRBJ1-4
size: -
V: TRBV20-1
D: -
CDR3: CSARDPGRGEKLFF
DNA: TGCAGTGCTAGAGATCCCGGTCGGGGTGAAAAACTGTTTTTT

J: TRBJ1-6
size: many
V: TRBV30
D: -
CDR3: CAWSKPAYSLGLPLHF
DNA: TGTGCCTGGAGTAAACCGGCGTATAGTCTGGGATTACCCCTCCACTTT

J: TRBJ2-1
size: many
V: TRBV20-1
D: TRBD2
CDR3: CSARVTAGARAYNEQFF
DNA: TGCAGTGCTAGAGTTACGGCGGGAGCAAGGGCCTACAATGAGCAGTTCTTC

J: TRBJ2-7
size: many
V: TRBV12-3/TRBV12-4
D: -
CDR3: CASAGQIYEQYF
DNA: TGTGCCAGCGCGGGACAGATCTACGAGCAGTACTTC

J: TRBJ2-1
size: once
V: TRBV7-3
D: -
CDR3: CASSSGGGEQFF
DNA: TGTGCCAGCAGCTCAGGGGGGGGCGAACAGTTCTTC

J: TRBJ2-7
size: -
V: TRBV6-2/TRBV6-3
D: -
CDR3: CASTSDRSGIYEQYF
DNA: TGTGCCAGCACCAGTGACAGGTCCGGGATCTACGAGCAGTACTTC

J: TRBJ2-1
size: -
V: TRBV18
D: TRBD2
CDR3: CASPPKREGRNEQFF
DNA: TGTGCCAGCCCACCCAAGCGGGAGGGGAGAAATGAGCAGTTCTTC

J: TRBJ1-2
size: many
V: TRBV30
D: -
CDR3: CAWRPPGRNDGYTF
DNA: TGTGCCTGGAGGCCCCCGGGCAGGAACGATGGCTACACCTTC

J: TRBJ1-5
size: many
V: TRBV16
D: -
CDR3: CASSQSQNQPQHF
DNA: TGTGCCAGCAGCCAATCACAAAATCAGCCCCAGCATTTT

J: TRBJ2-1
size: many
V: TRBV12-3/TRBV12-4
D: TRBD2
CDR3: CASRTREGSSYNEQFF
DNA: TGTGCCAGCAGAACTCGGGAGGGGAGCTCCTACAATGAGCAGTTCTTC

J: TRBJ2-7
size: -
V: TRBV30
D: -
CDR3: CAWSLRSLKTYEQYF
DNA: TGTGCCTGGAGTCTCCGGAGTTTAAAGACTTACGAGCAGTACTTC

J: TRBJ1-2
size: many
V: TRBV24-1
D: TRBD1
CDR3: CATSPTGNYGYTF
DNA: TGTGCCACCAGCCCGACAGGGAACTATGGCTACACCTTC

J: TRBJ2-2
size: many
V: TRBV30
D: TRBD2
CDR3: CAWSEASGYTGELFF
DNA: TGTGCCTGGAGTGAGGCTAGCGGCTACACCGGGGAGCTGTTTTTT

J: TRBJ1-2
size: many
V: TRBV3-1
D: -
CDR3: CASSQNLRGNYGYTF
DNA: TGTGCCAGCAGCCAAAATCTCAGGGGTAACTATGGCTACACCTTC

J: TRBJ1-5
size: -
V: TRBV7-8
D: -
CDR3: CASSTTGFQPQHF
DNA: TGTGCCAGCAGCACCACAGGGTTTCAGCCCCAGCATTTT

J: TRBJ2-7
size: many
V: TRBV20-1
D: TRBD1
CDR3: CSARRTGDYEQYF
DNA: TGCAGTGCTAGGCGGACAGGAGACTACGAGCAGTACTTC

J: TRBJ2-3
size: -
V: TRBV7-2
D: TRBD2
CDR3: CASSPSGPTDTQYF
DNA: TGTGCCAGCAGCCCTAGCGGCCCGACAGATACGCAGTATTTT

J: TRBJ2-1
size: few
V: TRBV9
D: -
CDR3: CASSVGLWDTNNEQFF
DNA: TGTGCCAGCAGCGTAGGACTCTGGGACACAAACAATGAGCAGTTCTTC

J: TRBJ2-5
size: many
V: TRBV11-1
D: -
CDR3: CASSFPGQETQYF
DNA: TGTGCCAGCAGCTTTCCGGGGCAAGAGACCCAGTACTTC

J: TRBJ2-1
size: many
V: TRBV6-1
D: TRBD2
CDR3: CASSERLAGGSDEQFF
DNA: TGTGCCAGCAGTGAACGACTAGCGGGAGGGTCCGATGAGCAGTTCTTC